These T cell receptor beta chains were read from a single sample in a study of OX40 agonist ivuxolimab in advanced cancers. The protocol was immunoSEQ multiplex PCR, while the TCRdb copy is restricted to in-frame clones and leaves out a portion. The repertoire holds over 45,000 clones, with about 85% as singletons. The source material was CD4+ or CD8+ T cells sorted from blood, sampled in a trial of the OX40 agonist ivuxolimab. Receptor source: an adult with an advanced solid tumor such as melanoma, head and neck, liver or kidney cancer. Both conserved end residues are part of each CDR3. Each record gives: D gene, V gene, J gene, clone size, CDR3 DNA, CDR3 protein. A D gene is named only where the DNA matches it firmly. Part of the rows lack a size; the others show once, few, many or a class for expanded clones.

.	TRBV30	TRBJ2-2	.	TGTGCCTGGAGTTATCAGGGGTACACCGGGGAGCTGTTTTTT	CAWSYQGYTGELFF
TRBD2	TRBV5-1	TRBJ2-2	.	TGCGCCAGCAGCCCCAAGAGGGAGGGCCTCCCCGGGGAGCTGTTTTTT	CASSPKREGLPGELFF
.	TRBV5-4	TRBJ2-5	.	TGTGCCAGCAGCTGGGCAGGGGAAGAGACCCAGTACTTC	CASSWAGEETQYF
.	TRBV30	TRBJ2-3	.	TGTGCCTGGAGTGTACCCCTTAGAGGCACAGATACGCAGTATTTT	CAWSVPLRGTDTQYF
.	TRBV29-1	TRBJ2-7	.	TGCAGCGGTGCTAATTCCGAGCAGTACTTC	CSGANSEQYF
TRBD2	TRBV19	TRBJ2-7	.	TGTGCCAGTAGTATATCGGTGGGTAGCGGGAGAGGGGGCTACGAGCAGTACTTC	CASSISVGSGRGGYEQYF
.	TRBV4-2	TRBJ2-2	.	TGTGCCAGCAGCCAAGTAATCGGGGAGCTGTTTTTT	CASSQVIGELFF
.	TRBV18	TRBJ2-5	.	TGTGCCAGCTCACCGGCAGAGACCCAGTACTTC	CASSPAETQYF
.	TRBV5-1	TRBJ2-3	.	TGCCCCCATTACTCCATCGCGGAGTATTTT	CPHYSIAEYF
TRBD1	TRBV7-6	TRBJ2-3	once	TGTGCCAGCAGCTCAACCGCAGGGGGCGCAGGCACAGATACGCAGTATTTT	CASSSTAGGAGTDTQYF
.	TRBV2	TRBJ2-7	.	TGTGCCAGCAGGACGGACGAGTACGAGCAGTACTTC	CASRTDEYEQYF
.	TRBV25-1	TRBJ2-3	.	TGTGCCAGCAGTGCGACAACAGGCGGGCCAGATACGCAGTATTTT	CASSATTGGPDTQYF
.	TRBV18	TRBJ1-2	.	TGTGCCAGCACCTTCAACTCAGGGGCCGAAGAAGGCTACACCTTC	CASTFNSGAEEGYTF
TRBD1	TRBV6-6	TRBJ2-7	few	TGTGCCAGCAGGACCGGGACAGGGGGGTACGAGCAGTACTTC	CASRTGTGGYEQYF
TRBD1	TRBV5-4	TRBJ2-5	.	TGTGCCAGCAGTCGGTCCCGGGACAGGGAAAAGTACTTC	CASSRSRDREKYF
.	TRBV20-1	TRBJ2-7	.	TGCAGTGCTAGCAGAGCCTACGAGCAGTACTTC	CSASRAYEQYF
TRBD1	TRBV19	TRBJ2-1	once	TGTGCCAGTAGTGGGACAGGGATCTACAATGAGCAGTTCTTC	CASSGTGIYNEQFF
TRBD2	TRBV29-1	TRBJ2-7	once	TGCAGCGTTGGACTAGCGGGAGCTCGGGAGCAGTACTTC	CSVGLAGAREQYF
TRBD1	TRBV5-4	TRBJ2-3	.	TGTGCCAGCAGCTTTCCGGACAGGGGGCCGGATACGCAGTATTTT	CASSFPDRGPDTQYF
.	TRBV28	TRBJ2-3	.	TGTGCCAGCAGTTCTGTCAGCACAGATACGCAGTATTTT	CASSSVSTDTQYF
TRBD1	TRBV2	TRBJ1-1	.	TGTGCCAGCAATGGACAGGCTAACACTGAAGCTTTCTTT	CASNGQANTEAFF
TRBD1	TRBV11-3	TRBJ1-5	once	TGTGCCAGCAGCCCAGGGGGGAGGCCCCAACAGCCCCAGCATTTT	CASSPGGRPQQPQHF
TRBD2	TRBV7-8	TRBJ2-7	.	TGTGCCAGCTCGGGGGGAACTAGCGGATACTACGAGCAGTACTTC	CASSGGTSGYYEQYF
TRBD1	TRBV6-5	TRBJ2-7	.	TGTGCCAGCAGTCCTTGGACAGGGCCACTTTTGCAGCAGTACTTC	CASSPWTGPLLQQYF
.	TRBV19	TRBJ2-5	.	TGTGCCAGTAGTCTCGGACGAGCTCGGGAGACCCAGTACTTC	CASSLGRARETQYF
.	TRBV5-1	TRBJ1-1	.	TGCGCCAGCACCCGGGACTTGGCGGGCACTGAAGCTTTCTTT	CASTRDLAGTEAFF
.	TRBV30	TRBJ2-7	.	TGTGCCTGGAGTGTACCCCCTCGTGGCGGGATGGAGTACGAGCAGTACTTC	CAWSVPPRGGMEYEQYF